Given below is one T cell receptor (beta chain) in context. The antigen is undetermined. This PCR relied on a set of 60 Vbeta primers and 13 Jbeta primers. TCRdb's table, derived via immunoSEQ multiplex PCR, lists solely in-frame clones and lacks some. The table has fewer than 100,000 clones, almost 80% seen once. At sampling all donors were nominally healthy, likely with unrecorded immune exposures. The record originates from a study of cytomegalovirus exposure and HLA in healthy donors. General study results and limits: In a later analysis, compared with equally common non-associated chains, HLA-associated beta chains were more expanded. High specificity and sensitivity for cytomegalovirus status were reported for the classifier. A previous analysis found most TCR beta V segments productive roughly 87% or roughly 30% of the time.

The J segment lost 8 bases and the V segment lost 4 bases, leaving 8 bases of the junction unmatched. Germline V gene data show CDR1 as MNHEY and CDR2 as SVGAGI. The CDR3 runs 16 residues. The origin of this receptor is a female donor in good health and CMV-seronegative. Sample: PBMCs. This rearrangement joins TRBV6-5 to TRBJ2-1, with TRBD2 matching over 13 bases. This CDR3 reads CASSFPTSGRIHEQFF. CDR3 DNA sequence: TGTGCCAGCAGTTTCCCGACTAGCGGGAGGATACATGAGCAGTTCTTC.